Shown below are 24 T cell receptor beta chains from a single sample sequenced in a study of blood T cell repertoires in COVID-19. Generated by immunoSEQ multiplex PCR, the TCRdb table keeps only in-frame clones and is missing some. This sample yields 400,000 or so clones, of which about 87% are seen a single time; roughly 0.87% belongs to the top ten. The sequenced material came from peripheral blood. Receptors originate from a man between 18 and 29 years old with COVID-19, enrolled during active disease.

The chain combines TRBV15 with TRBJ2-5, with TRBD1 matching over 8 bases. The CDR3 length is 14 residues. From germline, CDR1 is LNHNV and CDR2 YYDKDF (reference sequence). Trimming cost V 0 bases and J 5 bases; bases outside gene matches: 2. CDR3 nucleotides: TGTGCCACCAGCAGAGACAGGGGGCCGGAGACCCAGTACTTC. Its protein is CATSRDRGPETQYF.

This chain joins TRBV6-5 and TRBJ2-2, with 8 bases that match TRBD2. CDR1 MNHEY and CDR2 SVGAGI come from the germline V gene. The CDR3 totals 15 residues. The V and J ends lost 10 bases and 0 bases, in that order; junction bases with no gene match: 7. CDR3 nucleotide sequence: TGTGCCACGAGACTAGCGATTGCGAACACCGGGGAGCTGTTTTTT. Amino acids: CATRLAIANTGELFF.

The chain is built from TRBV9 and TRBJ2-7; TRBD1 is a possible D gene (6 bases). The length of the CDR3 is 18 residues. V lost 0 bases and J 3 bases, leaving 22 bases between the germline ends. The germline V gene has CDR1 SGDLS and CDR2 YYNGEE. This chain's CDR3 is CASSVATGHVRTFYEQYF. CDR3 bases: TGTGCCAGCAGCGTAGCTACGGGACACGTCCGAACATTCTACGAGCAGTACTTC.

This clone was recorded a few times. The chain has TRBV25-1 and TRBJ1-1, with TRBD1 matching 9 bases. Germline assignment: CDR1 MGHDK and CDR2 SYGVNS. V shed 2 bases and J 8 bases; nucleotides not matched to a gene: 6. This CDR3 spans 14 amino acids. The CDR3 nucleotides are TGTGCCAGCAGTGAACTAAGGACAGGGGACGAAGCTTTCTTT. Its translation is CASSELRTGDEAFF.

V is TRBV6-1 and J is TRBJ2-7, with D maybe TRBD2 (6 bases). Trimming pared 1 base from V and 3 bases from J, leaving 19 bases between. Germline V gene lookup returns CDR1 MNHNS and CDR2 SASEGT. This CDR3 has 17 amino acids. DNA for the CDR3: TGTGCCAGCAGTGAAGGGCCCGGAGGGGTTAAAGGCTACGAGCAGTACTTC. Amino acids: CASSEGPGGVKGYEQYF.

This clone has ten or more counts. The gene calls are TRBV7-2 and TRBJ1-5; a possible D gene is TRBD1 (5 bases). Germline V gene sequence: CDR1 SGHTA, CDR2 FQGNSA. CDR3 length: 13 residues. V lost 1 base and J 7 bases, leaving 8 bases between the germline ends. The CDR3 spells CASSLGQRQPQHF. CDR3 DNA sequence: TGTGCCAGCAGCTTAGGACAGAGACAGCCCCAGCATTTT.

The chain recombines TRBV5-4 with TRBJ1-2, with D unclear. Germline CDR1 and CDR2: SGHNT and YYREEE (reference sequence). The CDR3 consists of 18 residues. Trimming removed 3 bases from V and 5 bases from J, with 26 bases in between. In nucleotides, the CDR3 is TGTGCCAGCAGCTCTGGATACCCACCAGGACTTCTTCCTTATGGCTACACCTTC. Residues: CASSSGYPPGLLPYGYTF.

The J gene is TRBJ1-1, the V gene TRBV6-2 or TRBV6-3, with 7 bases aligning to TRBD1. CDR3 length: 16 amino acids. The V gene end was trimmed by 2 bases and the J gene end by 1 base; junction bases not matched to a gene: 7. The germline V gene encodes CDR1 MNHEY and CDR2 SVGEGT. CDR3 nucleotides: TGTGCCAGCAGTTACCAAGGGGGCTCGGAGAACACTGAAGCTTTCTTT. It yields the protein CASSYQGGSENTEAFF.

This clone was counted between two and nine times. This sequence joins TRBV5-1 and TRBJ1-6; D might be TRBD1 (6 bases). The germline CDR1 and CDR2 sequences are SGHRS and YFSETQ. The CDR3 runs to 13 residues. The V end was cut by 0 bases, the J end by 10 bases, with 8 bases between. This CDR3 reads CASSLDRASPLHF. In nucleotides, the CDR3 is TGCGCCAGCAGCTTGGACAGGGCCTCACCCCTCCACTTT.

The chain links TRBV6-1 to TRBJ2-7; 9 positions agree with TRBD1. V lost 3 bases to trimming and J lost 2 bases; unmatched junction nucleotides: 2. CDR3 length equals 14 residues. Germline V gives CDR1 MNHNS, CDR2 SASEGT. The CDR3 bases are TGTGCCAGCAGTGACCGACAGGGGGCCTACGAGCAGTACTTC. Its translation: CASSDRQGAYEQYF.

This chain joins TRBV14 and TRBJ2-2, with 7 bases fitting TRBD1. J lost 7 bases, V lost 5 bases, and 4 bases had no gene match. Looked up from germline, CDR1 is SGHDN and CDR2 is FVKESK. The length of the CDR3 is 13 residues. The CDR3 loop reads CASSGYRGGELFF. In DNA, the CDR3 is TGTGCCAGCAGCGGATACAGGGGCGGGGAGCTGTTTTTT.

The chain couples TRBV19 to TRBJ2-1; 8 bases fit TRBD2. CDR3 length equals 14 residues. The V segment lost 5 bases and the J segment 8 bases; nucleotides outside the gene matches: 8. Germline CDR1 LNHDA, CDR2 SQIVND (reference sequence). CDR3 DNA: TGTGCCAGTAGTGAAAGCGGGAGCGGCGATGAGCAGTTCTTC. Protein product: CASSESGSGDEQFF.

CDR3 in amino acids: CASYEWGLNGELFF. CDR3 nucleotides: TGTGCCAGCTACGAGTGGGGGCTTAACGGGGAGCTGTTTTTT. The chain joins TRBV5-6 to TRBJ2-2; a possible D gene is TRBD1 (6 bases). Trimming cost V 7 bases and J 7 bases, with 17 bases left between them. The germline V gene encodes CDR1 SGHDT and CDR2 YYEEEE. The CDR3 has 14 residues.

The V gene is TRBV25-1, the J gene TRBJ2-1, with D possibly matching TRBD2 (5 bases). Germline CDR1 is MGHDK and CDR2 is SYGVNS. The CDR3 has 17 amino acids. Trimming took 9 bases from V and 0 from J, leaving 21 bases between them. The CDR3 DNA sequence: TGTGCCAGTAAGACTCCAGCGGCGTATAGCTCCTACAATGAGCAGTTCTTC. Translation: CASKTPAAYSSYNEQFF.

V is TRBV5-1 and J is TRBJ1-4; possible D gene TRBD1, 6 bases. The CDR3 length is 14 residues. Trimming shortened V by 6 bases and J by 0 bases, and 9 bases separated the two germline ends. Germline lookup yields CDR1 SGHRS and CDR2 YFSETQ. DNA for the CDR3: TGCGCCAGCAAGGACAGCACAACTAATGAAAAACTGTTTTTT. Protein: CASKDSTTNEKLFF. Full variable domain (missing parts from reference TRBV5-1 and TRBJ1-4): KAGVTQTPRYLIKTRGQQVTLSCSPISGHRSVSWYQQTPGQGLQFLFEYFSETQRNKGNFPGRFSGRQFSNSRSEMNVSTLELGDSALYLCASKDSTTNEKLFFGSGTQLSVL.

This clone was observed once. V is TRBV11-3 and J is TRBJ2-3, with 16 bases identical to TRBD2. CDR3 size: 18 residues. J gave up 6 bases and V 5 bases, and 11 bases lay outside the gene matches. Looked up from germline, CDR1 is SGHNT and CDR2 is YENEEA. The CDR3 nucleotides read TGTGCCAGCAGCACCTCGGGACTAGCGGGAGGGCCCGGGGATACGCAGTATTTT. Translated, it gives CASSTSGLAGGPGDTQYF.

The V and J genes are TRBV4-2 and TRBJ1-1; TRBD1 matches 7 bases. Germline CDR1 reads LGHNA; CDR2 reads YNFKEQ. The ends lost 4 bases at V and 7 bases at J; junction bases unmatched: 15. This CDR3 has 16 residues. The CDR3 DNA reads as TGTGCCAGCAGCCCGGCCGGGGACAGCGGAACCTATGAAGCTTTCTTT. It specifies CASSPAGDSGTYEAFF.

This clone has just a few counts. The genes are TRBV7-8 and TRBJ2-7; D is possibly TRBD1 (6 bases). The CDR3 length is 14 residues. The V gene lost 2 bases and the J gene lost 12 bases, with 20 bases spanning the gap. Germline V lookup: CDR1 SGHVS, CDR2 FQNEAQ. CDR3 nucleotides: TGTGCCAGCAGCTTATCGACAGGATTACGGCCGACGTACTTC. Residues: CASSLSTGLRPTYF.

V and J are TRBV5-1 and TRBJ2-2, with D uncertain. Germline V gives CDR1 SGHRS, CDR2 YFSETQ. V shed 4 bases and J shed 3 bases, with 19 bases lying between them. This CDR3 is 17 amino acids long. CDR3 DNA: TGCGCCAGCAGCGCCCCCCATGGTGCTCGGGACACCGGGGAGCTGTTTTTT. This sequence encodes CASSAPHGARDTGELFF. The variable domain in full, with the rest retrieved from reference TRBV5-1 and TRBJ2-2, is KAGVTQTPRYLIKTRGQQVTLSCSPISGHRSVSWYQQTPGQGLQFLFEYFSETQRNKGNFPGRFSGRQFSNSRSEMNVSTLELGDSALYLCASSAPHGARDTGELFFGEGSRLTVL.

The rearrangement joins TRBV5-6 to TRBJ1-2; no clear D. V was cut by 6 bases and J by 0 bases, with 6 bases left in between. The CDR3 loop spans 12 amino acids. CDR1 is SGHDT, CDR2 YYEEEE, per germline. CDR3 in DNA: TGTGCCAGCACGCAGGCTAACTATGGCTACACCTTC. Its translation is CASTQANYGYTF.

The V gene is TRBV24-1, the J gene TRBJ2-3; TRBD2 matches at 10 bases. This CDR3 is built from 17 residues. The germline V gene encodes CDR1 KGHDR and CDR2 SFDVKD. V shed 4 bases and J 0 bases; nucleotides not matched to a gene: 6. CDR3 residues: CATSDRTSGSSTDTQYF. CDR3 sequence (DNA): TGTGCCACCAGTGACCGGACTAGCGGTTCTAGCACAGATACGCAGTATTTT.

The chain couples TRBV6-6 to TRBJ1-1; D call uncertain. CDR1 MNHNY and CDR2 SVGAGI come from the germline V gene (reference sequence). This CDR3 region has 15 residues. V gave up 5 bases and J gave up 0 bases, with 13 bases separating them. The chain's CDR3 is CASSTRHNMNTEAFF. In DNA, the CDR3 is TGTGCCAGCAGTACAAGACACAACATGAACACTGAAGCTTTCTTT.

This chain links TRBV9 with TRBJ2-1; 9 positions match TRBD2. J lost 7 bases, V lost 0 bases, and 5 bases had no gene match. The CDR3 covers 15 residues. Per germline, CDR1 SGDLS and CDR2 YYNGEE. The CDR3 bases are TGTGCCAGCAGCGTAGAAGCGGGAGGCCTTAATGAGCAGTTCTTC. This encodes CASSVEAGGLNEQFF.

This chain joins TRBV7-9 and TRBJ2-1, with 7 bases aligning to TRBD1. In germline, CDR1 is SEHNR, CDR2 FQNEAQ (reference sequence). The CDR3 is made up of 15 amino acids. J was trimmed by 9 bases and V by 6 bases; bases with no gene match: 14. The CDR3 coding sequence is TGTGCCAGCAGGTACGGGACAGACAACCAAGTTGAGCAGTTCTTC. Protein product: CASRYGTDNQVEQFF. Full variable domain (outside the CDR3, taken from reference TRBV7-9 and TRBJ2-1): DTGVSQNPRHKITKRGQNVTFRCDPISEHNRLYWYRQTLGQGPEFLTYFQNEAQLEKSRLLSDRFSAERPKGSFSTLEIQRTEQGDSAMYLCASRYGTDNQVEQFFGPGTRLTVL.